Listed below are T cell receptor beta chains from one sample, sequenced in a study of spatial heterogeneity in lung cancer. TCRdb used MiXCR to reprocess the 5' RACE reads, holding one entry per CDR3 protein. The data contain some 36,000 distinct CDR3 sequences, roughly 8% of them seen just once; the ten biggest clones take up approximately 8.8%. Sample: PBMCs, taken at follow-up. These receptors originate from a male donor with early-stage non-small cell lung cancer. Each CDR3 is given with its conserved first and last residue. A D gene is named only where the DNA matches it firmly. Expanded clones get a size class; other rows say once, few or many, or leave the size out.

>TRBD2|few|TRBJ2-1|TRBV5-1
CASSLSLLAGGASDEQFF
TGCGCCAGCAGCTTGTCGCTACTAGCGGGGGGGGCAAGCGATGAGCAGTTCTTC
>NA|NA|TRBJ2-7|TRBV7-9
CASSLGPNEQYF
TGTGCCAGCAGCTTAGGCCCCAACGAGCAGTACTTC
>NA|many|TRBJ2-1|TRBV5-5
CASSRGNEQFF
TGTGCCAGCAGCCGGGGAAATGAGCAGTTCTTC
>TRBD2|many|TRBJ2-5|TRBV7-6
CASSFTSGTSGETQYF
TGTGCCAGCAGCTTTACGTCCGGGACTAGCGGAGAGACCCAGTACTTC
>NA|medium-sized|TRBJ2-1|TRBV2
CASIEAGNEQFF
TGTGCCAGCATTGAAGCAGGGAATGAGCAGTTCTTC
>NA|medium-sized|TRBJ2-2|TRBV7-9
CASRGVESGELFF
TGTGCCAGCCGGGGCGTGGAAAGCGGGGAGCTGTTTTTT
>TRBD1|many|TRBJ2-3|TRBV6-1
CASGTGSDTQYF
TGTGCCAGCGGGACAGGGTCAGATACGCAGTATTTT
>NA|many|TRBJ1-3|TRBV12-3/TRBV12-4
CASSLGFSGNTIYF
TGTGCCAGCAGTTTGGGTTTCTCTGGAAACACCATATATTTT
>NA|many|TRBJ1-5|TRBV9
CASSPSGTSNQPQHF
TGTGCCAGCAGTCCCTCCGGGACAAGTAATCAGCCCCAGCATTTT
>TRBD2|many|TRBJ2-7|TRBV11-2
CASSRGGNEQYF
TGTGCCAGCAGCCGGGGGGGAAACGAGCAGTACTTC
>TRBD2|many|TRBJ2-1|TRBV6-4
CASSDGEGIVEQFF
TGTGCCAGCAGTGACGGGGAGGGAATCGTTGAGCAGTTCTTC
>TRBD1|many|TRBJ2-1|TRBV7-9
CASSPPRDSYNEQFF
TGTGCCAGCAGCCCGCCCAGGGACAGTTACAATGAGCAGTTCTTC
>NA|many|TRBJ2-3|TRBV5-1
CASSPPRVPDTQYF
TGCGCCAGCAGCCCTCCGCGGGTCCCAGATACGCAGTATTTT
>NA|NA|TRBJ1-1|TRBV3-1
CASSFVKGQGGAEAFF
TGTGCCAGCAGCTTCGTCAAGGGGCAGGGAGGAGCTGAAGCTTTCTTT
>TRBD1|many|TRBJ2-2|TRBV5-6
CASSWDRGRELFF
TGTGCCAGCAGCTGGGACAGGGGCCGGGAGCTGTTTTTT
>NA|many|TRBJ2-1|TRBV29-1
CSVERGRSYNEQFF
TGCAGCGTTGAGCGGGGGCGCTCCTACAATGAGCAGTTCTTC
>NA|many|TRBJ1-5|TRBV2
CASSEEGDQPQHF
TGTGCCAGCAGCGAGGAAGGGGATCAGCCCCAGCATTTT
>NA|many|TRBJ2-5|TRBV2
CASSEADYQETQYF
TGTGCCAGCAGTGAAGCGGATTACCAAGAGACCCAGTACTTC
>TRBD2|many|TRBJ2-7|TRBV5-1
CASSLDSGGNSYEQYF
TGCGCCAGCAGCTTGGATAGCGGGGGCAATTCCTACGAGCAGTACTTC
>NA|few|TRBJ2-3|TRBV5-1
CASSLGLGSEDTQYF
TGCGCCAGCAGCTTGGGGCTGGGGTCGGAAGATACGCAGTATTTT
>NA|many|TRBJ2-3|TRBV6-6
CASSYSNGGTPDTQYF
TGTGCCAGCAGTTACAGTAACGGCGGGACCCCAGATACGCAGTATTTT
>NA|few|TRBJ1-2|TRBV12-3/TRBV12-4
CASSPSLTPLYGYTF
TGTGCCAGCAGCCCTAGTCTGACCCCACTCTATGGCTACACCTTC
>NA|NA|TRBJ1-2|TRBV5-1
CASSLEQGKYGYTF
TGCGCCAGCAGCTTGGAGCAGGGGAAGTATGGCTACACCTTC
>TRBD2|many|TRBJ2-1|TRBV7-9
CASSLRGGAGNEQFF
TGTGCCAGCAGCCTCCGCGGGGGGGCAGGCAATGAGCAGTTCTTC
>TRBD2|many|TRBJ2-7|TRBV20-1
CSARDSASGHEQYF
TGCAGTGCTAGAGATTCGGCTAGCGGCCACGAGCAGTACTTC
>NA|many|TRBJ2-2|TRBV4-1
CASSFAVGSGELFF
TGCGCCAGCAGCTTTGCCGTGGGGTCCGGGGAGCTGTTTTTT
>NA|few|TRBJ2-2|TRBV9
CASSQGQVDGELFF
TGTGCCAGCAGCCAGGGGCAGGTGGACGGGGAGCTGTTTTTT
>TRBD1|many|TRBJ2-7|TRBV29-1
CSVERTGGSGPYEQYF
TGCAGCGTTGAACGGACAGGGGGCTCAGGTCCTTACGAGCAGTACTTC
>TRBD2|many|TRBJ2-1|TRBV11-1
CASSLARTSYEQFF
TGTGCCAGCAGCTTAGCGAGGACTAGCTATGAGCAGTTCTTC
>NA|NA|TRBJ1-5|TRBV12-5
CASGFPNQPQHF
TGTGCTAGTGGTTTTCCGAATCAGCCCCAGCATTTT
>NA|NA|TRBJ1-5|TRBV3-1
CASSQFGGINQPQHF
TGTGCCAGCAGCCAATTCGGTGGAATAAATCAGCCCCAGCATTTT
>NA|many|TRBJ1-5|TRBV7-2
CASAGGMSQPQHF
TGTGCCAGCGCGGGGGGAATGAGTCAGCCCCAGCATTTT
>NA|many|TRBJ1-4|TRBV20-1
CSARDWGTVNEKLFF
TGCAGTGCTAGAGATTGGGGAACAGTTAATGAAAAACTGTTTTTT
>TRBD1|many|TRBJ2-1|TRBV28
CASSLTGGWDEQFF
TGTGCCAGCAGTTTAACAGGGGGCTGGGATGAGCAGTTCTTC
>NA|many|TRBJ2-3|TRBV5-1
CASSFVAPTDTQYF
TGCGCCAGCAGCTTCGTAGCCCCCACAGATACGCAGTATTTT
>TRBD1|many|TRBJ1-2|TRBV20-1
CSASPGTGALYGYTF
TGCAGTGCTAGTCCCGGGACAGGGGCACTCTATGGCTACACCTTC
>NA|many|TRBJ2-4|TRBV18
CASSPPSEAKNIQYF
TGTGCCAGCTCACCACCCAGTGAGGCCAAAAACATTCAGTACTTC
>TRBD1|few|TRBJ1-5|TRBV3-1
CASSQATGGDQPQHF
TGTGCCAGCAGCCAAGCAACAGGGGGGGATCAGCCCCAGCATTTT
>NA|many|TRBJ2-2|TRBV2
CASSTQLPGELFF
TGTGCCAGCAGTACTCAACTCCCCGGGGAGCTGTTTTTT
>NA|many|TRBJ1-1|TRBV7-8
CASSLASLRGTTEAFF
TGTGCCAGCAGCTTAGCCAGTCTGAGGGGGACCACTGAAGCTTTCTTT
>NA|many|TRBJ2-5|TRBV11-2
CASSLTPRRQETQYF
TGTGCCAGCAGCTTAACTCCTCGACGGCAAGAGACCCAGTACTTC
>TRBD2|many|TRBJ2-3|TRBV20-1
CSAGLAGDTQYF
TGCAGTGCTGGACTAGCGGGGGATACGCAGTATTTT
>TRBD2|many|TRBJ2-1|TRBV29-1
CSVEGLAGAPGDEQFF
TGCAGCGTTGAAGGGCTAGCGGGGGCCCCTGGGGATGAGCAGTTCTTC
>NA|many|TRBJ1-2|TRBV6-5
CASSYRSTVGYTF
TGTGCCAGCAGTTACAGATCGACAGTAGGCTACACCTTC
>NA|many|TRBJ1-6|TRBV4-1
CASSPGDSSPLHF
TGCGCCAGCAGCCCAGGGGATAGTTCACCCCTCCACTTT
>NA|many|TRBJ1-1|TRBV30
CAWSPDSHPEAFF
TGTGCCTGGAGCCCAGACAGTCACCCTGAAGCTTTCTTT
>NA|few|TRBJ1-1|TRBV18
CASSPANRVNTEAFF
TGTGCCAGCTCACCGGCAAACAGAGTGAACACTGAAGCTTTCTTT
>NA|few|TRBJ2-1|TRBV6-1
CASSVSFYNEQFF
TGTGCCAGCAGTGTTTCTTTTTACAATGAGCAGTTCTTC
>TRBD1|NA|TRBJ2-1|TRBV29-1
CSVELGQGDSYNEQFF
TGCAGCGTTGAACTGGGACAGGGAGACTCCTACAATGAGCAGTTCTTC
>NA|NA|TRBJ2-6|TRBV3-1
CASSQEIRWANVLTF
TGTGCCAGCAGCCAGGAAATACGCTGGGCCAACGTCCTGACTTTC
>TRBD1|many|TRBJ2-3|TRBV7-3
CASSASGTGGSLTDTQYF
TGTGCCAGCAGCGCGTCCGGGACAGGGGGCTCTCTCACAGATACGCAGTATTTT
>NA|many|TRBJ2-3|TRBV7-2
CASSLALATDTQYF
TGTGCCAGCAGCTTAGCCCTAGCCACAGATACGCAGTATTTT
>NA|many|TRBJ2-2|TRBV6-6
CASSQSGRAGELFF
TGTGCCAGCAGTCAGTCCGGGCGGGCCGGGGAGCTGTTTTTT
>NA|NA|TRBJ2-5|TRBV9
CASSPRAGEETQYF
TGTGCCAGCAGCCCCCGGGCCGGAGAAGAGACCCAGTACTTC
>NA|few|TRBJ1-1|TRBV20-1
CSARANMNTEAFF
TGCAGTGCTAGAGCGAACATGAACACTGAAGCTTTCTTT
>NA|many|TRBJ1-2|TRBV28
CASSLPHYATYGYTF
TGTGCCAGCAGTCTCCCACACTACGCTACCTATGGCTACACCTTC
>TRBD2|few|TRBJ2-1|TRBV29-1
CSVEWLAGGSSYNEQFF
TGCAGCGTTGAATGGCTAGCGGGGGGATCCTCCTACAATGAGCAGTTCTTC